This TCR beta chain emerged from a study of vaccination and CD4 T cells after COVID-19. Study observations and caveats: Within the convalescent patients, a median approximately 87% of the SARS-CoV-2-reactive clones were ones that appeared only post-vaccination.

Using its own MiXCR run on the PCR reads, TCRdb lists one record per CDR3 protein. The sample lists about 36,000 distinct CDR3 sequences, around 39% occurring once. This clonotype was seen a handful of times. What it binds is unknown. This CDR3 has 13 amino acids. Per the germline V gene, CDR1 is MNHEY and CDR2 is SMNVEV (reference sequence). With 2 bases removed from V and 8 bases from J, the gap between germline ends came to 12 bases. The time point here: late sampling 161 to 241 days after vaccination in three convalescent patients. This material consisted of CD4+ T cells from blood, taken about 7 months after SARS-CoV-2 vaccination. The V and J genes are TRBV27 and TRBJ1-2; D is possibly TRBD1 (6 bases). The clonotype originates from a human donor who had recovered from COVID-19. The CDR3 bases are TGTGCCAGCAGTTTAGGTCCAGGGGACGGCTACACCTTC. Encoded protein: CASSLGPGDGYTF.